These T cell receptor beta chains were read from a single sample in a study of blood T cell repertoires in COVID-19. TCRdb keeps only in-frame clones here, not all; method: immunoSEQ multiplex PCR. This table holds around 300,000 clones, roughly 90% found once. Sequencing was performed on peripheral blood. These receptors were obtained from a woman aged 45-65 years with active or convalescent COVID-19. Each CDR3 is given with its conserved first and last residue. Each record gives: J gene, D gene, V gene, clone size, CDR3 DNA, CDR3 protein. The D gene is left open where the match is weak. Size tells how often a clone was seen (once, few, many) or the class of an expanded clone, and some rows leave it out.

>TRBJ2-2|-|TRBV24-1|once
TGTGCCACCAGTGATTTGGCAGGGGCGGTCGGGGAGCTGTTTTTT
CATSDLAGAVGELFF
>TRBJ2-2|-|TRBV6-6|-
TGTGCCAGCAGTTACTCGACAGAGAACACCGGGGAGCTGTTTTTT
CASSYSTENTGELFF
>TRBJ2-7|-|TRBV12-3/TRBV12-4|-
TGTGCAAGTGCCGAGGCCAACGAGCAGTACTTC
CASAEANEQYF
>TRBJ1-4|-|TRBV5-1|-
TGCGCCAGCAGCTTGGGGCCATCTGCAACTAATGAAAAACTGTTTTTT
CASSLGPSATNEKLFF
>TRBJ1-1|-|TRBV19|-
TGTGCCAGTAGTATTCAATTACGGAGGGACACTGAAGCTTTCTTT
CASSIQLRRDTEAFF
>TRBJ1-5|-|TRBV29-1|-
TGCAGCGCCTCGGACAGCTATAGCAATCAGCCCCAGCATTTT
CSASDSYSNQPQHF
>TRBJ2-1|-|TRBV5-4|-
TGTGCCAGCAGCTTCGGGTCGAAAAGCTCCTACAATGAGCAGTTCTTC
CASSFGSKSSYNEQFF
>TRBJ2-2|-|TRBV10-3|-
TGTGCCATCAGTGAGGCAGTGGCGAACACCGGGGAGCTGTTTTTT
CAISEAVANTGELFF
>TRBJ1-1|-|TRBV25-1|-
TGTGCCAGCAGGGGGCGTGAAGCTTTCTTT
CASRGREAFF
>TRBJ1-5|-|TRBV27|-
TGTGCCAGCCTCCCTAGGTCTCCCTACGAGAGCAATCAGCCCCAGCATTTT
CASLPRSPYESNQPQHF
>TRBJ2-5|TRBD2|TRBV7-8|-
TGTGCCAGCAGCCCTAGACTAGCGGGGAACCAAGAGACCCAGTACTTC
CASSPRLAGNQETQYF
>TRBJ2-3|TRBD2|TRBV2|-
TGTGCCAGCAGTGAATTATCTGTGGGGCGGGAGTCCACAGATACGCAGTATTTT
CASSELSVGRESTDTQYF
>TRBJ1-2|-|TRBV6-5|once
TGTGCCAGCAGTTACAGTCTAAATTATGGCTACACCTTC
CASSYSLNYGYTF
>TRBJ2-1|TRBD1|TRBV11-1|once
TGTGCCAGCAGCCCACGCTCGGACAGGGCAGTAAATGAGCAGTTCTTC
CASSPRSDRAVNEQFF
>TRBJ1-5|-|TRBV27|-
TGTGCCAGCAGTTACAGGGTAGATCAGCCCCAGCATTTT
CASSYRVDQPQHF
>TRBJ2-2|TRBD1|TRBV5-5|-
TGTGCCAGCAGCTTGTTACAGGGGAACGCCGGGGAGCTGTTTTTT
CASSLLQGNAGELFF
>TRBJ1-2|TRBD1|TRBV19|-
TGTGCCAGTAGTAAACGAATACCCCGGGACAGGGGTGCCACCAACTATGGCTACACCTTC
CASSKRIPRDRGATNYGYTF
>TRBJ2-7|-|TRBV7-2|-
TGTGCCAGCAGCTTAGTCCGGGACTCAACCTACGAGCAGTACTTC
CASSLVRDSTYEQYF
>TRBJ2-1|-|TRBV10-3|once
TGTGCCACGGGGGGCGCCGAGAACGTCCCCAATGAGCAGTTCTTC
CATGGAENVPNEQFF
>TRBJ1-2|-|TRBV30|-
TGTGCCTGGAGTGTCCCCCAGGTACTGTATGGCTACACCTTC
CAWSVPQVLYGYTF
>TRBJ1-3|-|TRBV18|-
TGTGCCAGCTCACCACGACAAAACACCATATATTTT
CASSPRQNTIYF
>TRBJ1-5|-|TRBV5-1|-
TGCGCCAGCAGCTTGGACTCTTTTCAGCCCCAGCATTTT
CASSLDSFQPQHF
>TRBJ2-2|TRBD1|TRBV19|-
TGTGCCAGTAGCCGGGACAGGGGCTCGAACACCGGGGAGCTGTTTTTT
CASSRDRGSNTGELFF
>TRBJ1-1|TRBD1|TRBV2|-
TGTGCCAGCATTCCACAGGGGGCGAACACTGAAGCTTTCTTT
CASIPQGANTEAFF
>TRBJ1-6|TRBD1|TRBV5-1|-
TGCGCCAGCAGCTTCAACACCGGGACAGGTGATTCACCCCTCCACTTT
CASSFNTGTGDSPLHF
>TRBJ2-1|-|TRBV4-1|-
TGCGCCAGCAGCCAAGAGGGCGGGGTCTACAATGAGCAGTTCTTC
CASSQEGGVYNEQFF
>TRBJ1-1|-|TRBV29-1|once
TGCAGCGTTGTAAGGGGAACTGAAGCTTTCTTT
CSVVRGTEAFF
>TRBJ2-1|TRBD2|TRBV11-2|-
TGTGCCAGCAGCTTAGCGCGCGGGAGGAAGAGCGAGCAGTTCTTC
CASSLARGRKSEQFF
>TRBJ2-7|TRBD2|TRBV20-1|-
TGCAGTGGCGGGAGGGCCTACGAGCAGTACTTC
CSGGRAYEQYF
>TRBJ2-7|TRBD1|TRBV5-4|-
TGTGCCAGCAGCTTGGGGGGACAGGGGGCTAGGGAGCAGTACTTC
CASSLGGQGAREQYF